The 8 T cell receptor beta chains presented below share a single source sample, sequenced in a study of cytomegalovirus exposure and HLA in healthy donors. The PCR contained 60 Vbeta and 13 Jbeta primers. Here immunoSEQ multiplex PCR was the method, and the copy in TCRdb shows in-frame clones only, minus some. The sample includes about 150,000 clones, about four fifths of them seen just once. Sequences were obtained from PBMCs. These receptors all come from a man aged 25 to 40 in good health and CMV-seropositive.

V is TRBV28 and J is TRBJ1-2; 9 bases align to TRBD1. Germline V gene sequence: CDR1 MDHEN, CDR2 SYDVKM. J lost 3 bases, V lost 5 bases, and 25 bases had no gene match. The CDR3 is made up of 21 amino acids. The DNA for the CDR3 is TGTGCCAGCAGTCTTCGACGAGGCTCAACAATTTACAGGGGGCTTGACTATGGCTACACCTTC. As protein: CASSLRRGSTIYRGLDYGYTF.

The rearrangement joins TRBV11-2 to TRBJ2-7; 11 positions agree with TRBD1. With 5 bases clipped from V and 0 bases from J, the junction kept 9 bases outside the gene matches. This CDR3 contains 17 residues. CDR1 SGHAT and CDR2 FQNNGV come from the germline V gene. CDR3 nucleotide sequence: TGTGCCAGCAGCAGGGGGACAGGGGGGTTTAGCTCCTACGAGCAGTACTTC. Amino acids: CASSRGTGGFSSYEQYF.

CDR3: CASSLIIEETQYF. CDR3 sequence (DNA): TGTGCCAGCAGCTTAATAATCGAAGAGACCCAGTACTTC. The V call is TRBV7-9, the J call TRBJ2-5, with D uncertain. Germline assignment: CDR1 SEHNR and CDR2 FQNEAQ (reference sequence). The CDR3 extends over 13 amino acids. The ends were cut back, 2 bases at V and 3 bases at J, with 7 bases in the middle.

The chain joins TRBV27 to TRBJ2-6; the D gene is possibly TRBD2 (5 bases). Trimming took 11 bases from V and 0 from J, leaving 17 bases between them. The germline gives CDR1 MNHEY, CDR2 SMNVEV (reference sequence). The CDR3 is made up of 16 amino acids. DNA of the CDR3: TGTGCCGCAAGGAGAGCGGACCACTCTGGGGCCAACGTCCTGACTTTC. Its translation: CAARRADHSGANVLTF. Variable domain in full (rest from reference TRBV27 and TRBJ2-6): EAQVTQNPRYLITVTGKKLTVTCSQNMNHEYMSWYRQDPGLGLRQIYYSMNVEVTDKGDVPEGYKVSRKEKRNFPLILESPSPNQTSLYFCAARRADHSGANVLTFGAGSRLTVL.

The chain links TRBV5-1 to TRBJ2-7; possibly TRBD1 for D (6 bases). CDR1 and CDR2 from the germline V gene are SGHRS and YFSETQ. V was trimmed by 0 bases and J by 2 bases, leaving 9 bases between them. CDR3 length: 14 residues. The CDR3 DNA is TGCGCCAGCAGCTTGGGATCAGGGGCCTACGAGCAGTACTTC. Translated: CASSLGSGAYEQYF.

The V call is TRBV6-5, the J call TRBJ2-1; 9 bases align to TRBD1. This CDR3 has 16 residues. Germline-derived CDR1 and CDR2 are MNHEY and SVGAGI. V lost 4 bases and J lost 10; bases outside the gene matches: 14. The CDR3 loop reads CASSSTGTGLRREQFF. The CDR3 DNA reads TGTGCCAGCAGTTCGACCGGGACAGGGCTTCGTCGGGAGCAGTTCTTC.

The genes are TRBV5-4 and TRBJ2-4, with unresolved D. Germline CDR1 and CDR2: SGHNT and YYREEE (reference sequence). Trimming left V 0 bases short and J 4 bases short, with 5 bases between. The CDR3 spans 13 residues. The CDR3 nucleotides read TGTGCCAGCAGCTTGGGCGAGAAAAACATTCAGTACTTC. Translation gives CASSLGEKNIQYF.

The genes are TRBV18 and TRBJ1-6; D not certain. Germline V CDR1 and CDR2: KGHSH, LQKENI. This CDR3 is 16 amino acids long. The V and J ends lost 4 bases and 5 bases respectively, with 15 bases between them. CDR3 in amino acids: CASSQIQASHNSPLHF. The CDR3, as DNA: TGTGCCAGCTCACAGATCCAGGCTTCCCATAATTCACCCCTCCACTTT.